These T cell receptor beta chains were read from a single sample in a study of shared clonotypes between healthy human individuals. Profiling relied on immunoSEQ multiplex PCR, and the TCRdb table lists in-frame clones only, not all of them. The sample lists around 750,000 clones; roughly 70% were seen once. Source material: memory CD4+ T cells sorted from blood. The receptors shown here come from a woman aged 25 to 39 in good health. The CDR3 runs from the conserved cysteine through the conserved F or W. The D gene is left open where the match is weak. Clone size appears in some rows only: once, few, many, or a class for an expanded clone.

j_call,cdr3_length,d_call,v_call,clone_size,cdr3_aa,cdr3_nt
TRBJ2-7,13,TRBD1,TRBV5-1,-,CASSRTGSYEQYF,TGCGCCAGCAGCAGGACAGGGTCCTACGAGCAGTACTTC
TRBJ2-5,14,-,TRBV14,-,CASSRTDAGETQYF,TGTGCCAGCAGCCGGACGGACGCTGGAGAGACCCAGTACTTC
TRBJ2-7,13,TRBD2,TRBV5-4,-,CASSREGSYEQYF,TGTGCCAGCTCTCGGGAGGGCTCCTACGAGCAGTACTTC
TRBJ2-5,15,TRBD2,TRBV4-1,-,CASSRLTSGQETQYF,TGCGCCAGCAGCCGCCTGACTAGCGGACAAGAGACCCAGTACTTC
TRBJ2-7,16,TRBD2,TRBV5-4,-,CASSLGLAGGSYEQYF,TGTGCCAGCAGCTTGGGACTAGCGGGGGGATCCTACGAGCAGTACTTC
TRBJ1-4,14,TRBD1,TRBV2,-,CASRLRGRGEKLFF,TGTGCCAGCAGACTCAGGGGGCGGGGAGAAAAACTGTTTTTT
TRBJ1-2,14,-,TRBV5-1,few,CASSPGDGRDGYTF,TGCGCCAGCAGCCCCGGGGACGGCCGGGATGGCTACACCTTC
TRBJ1-4,11,TRBD1,TRBV11-2,-,CASSIDRDLFF,TGTGCCAGCAGCATAGACAGGGACCTGTTTTTT
TRBJ2-1,10,-,TRBV20-1,-,CSASHNEQFF,TGCAGTGCCTCACACAATGAGCAGTTCTTC
TRBJ2-5,12,-,TRBV5-1,few,CASSFGEETQYF,TGCGCCAGCAGCTTTGGAGAAGAGACCCAGTACTTC
TRBJ2-1,15,-,TRBV5-6,-,CASSLGASSYNEQFF,TGTGCCAGCAGCTTGGGTGCGAGCTCCTACAATGAGCAGTTCTTC
TRBJ1-1,14,-,TRBV19,once,CASSITGSNTEAFF,TGTGCCAGTAGTATTACGGGGTCGAACACTGAAGCTTTCTTT
TRBJ2-7,14,-,TRBV5-4,-,CASSLRHATYEQYF,TGTGCCAGCAGCTTGAGGCATGCTACCTACGAGCAGTACTTC
TRBJ2-5,16,TRBD2,TRBV2,once,CASSRTGLAFQETQYF,TGTGCCAGCAGTAGAACGGGACTAGCCTTCCAAGAGACCCAGTACTTC
TRBJ2-5,11,-,TRBV20-1,many,CSVGPGETQYF,TGCAGTGTAGGGCCGGGGGAGACCCAGTACTTC
TRBJ2-1,14,-,TRBV19,-,CASLDPHSYNEQFF,TGTGCCAGTCTGGACCCCCACTCCTACAATGAGCAGTTCTTC
TRBJ1-2,14,-,TRBV19,-,CASSPRTVDYGYTF,TGTGCCAGTAGTCCCAGGACAGTTGACTATGGCTACACCTTC
TRBJ2-3,15,-,TRBV7-8,few,CASSLGVGGTDTQYF,TGTGCCAGCAGCTTAGGAGTAGGAGGCACAGATACGCAGTATTTT
TRBJ2-1,14,-,TRBV5-8,-,CASTLRVLKGEQFF,TGTGCCAGCACCTTGAGGGTTCTAAAGGGTGAGCAGTTCTTC
TRBJ2-3,15,TRBD1,TRBV2,-,CASSAVAGGLNTQYF,TGTGCCAGCAGTGCGGTGGCAGGGGGTTTGAATACGCAGTATTTT
TRBJ2-3,17,-,TRBV4-2,once,CASSQEGDGGPTDTQYF,TGTGCCAGCAGCCAAGAGGGGGACGGCGGACCCACAGATACGCAGTATTTT
TRBJ2-1,16,TRBD2,TRBV11-2,-,CASSPRLAGIYNEQFF,TGTGCCAGCAGCCCTAGACTAGCGGGAATTTACAATGAGCAGTTCTTC
TRBJ2-6,17,-,TRBV28,once,CASSRTGRGPGANVLTF,TGTGCCAGCAGTAGAACTGGCCGAGGACCTGGGGCCAACGTCCTGACTTTC
TRBJ1-3,16,-,TRBV14,-,CASSQDLRSAGNTIYF,TGTGCCAGCAGCCAAGATCTCAGGTCCGCTGGAAACACCATATATTTT
TRBJ2-7,14,-,TRBV4-1,-,CASSQGDERYEQYF,TGCGCCAGCAGCCAGGGGGACGAGCGCTACGAGCAGTACTTC
TRBJ2-1,16,-,TRBV12-2,-,CASRLALILVYNEQFF,TGTGCAAGTCGCTTAGCGTTAATACTAGTCTACAATGAGCAGTTCTTC
TRBJ2-1,17,TRBD2,TRBV4-2,few,CASSQTTLADSYNEQFF,TGTGCCAGCAGCCAAACTACTCTAGCGGACTCCTACAATGAGCAGTTCTTC
TRBJ1-5,14,-,TRBV4-1,-,CASSQDTMGQPQHF,TGCGCCAGCAGCCAAGATACAATGGGTCAGCCCCAGCATTTT
TRBJ2-7,14,-,TRBV19,-,CASSGGVLSYEQYF,TGTGCCAGTAGCGGGGGAGTTCTTTCCTACGAGCAGTACTTC
TRBJ1-1,15,-,TRBV10-3,-,CAISARAGDGTEAFF,TGTGCCATCAGCGCTAGGGCTGGGGATGGGACTGAAGCTTTCTTT
TRBJ2-6,17,-,TRBV6-4,-,CASSDSSVSPGANVLTF,TGTGCCAGCAGTGACTCGAGTGTTTCTCCTGGGGCCAACGTCCTGACTTTC
TRBJ1-2,12,-,TRBV6-1,few,CASSEYKGGYTF,TGTGCCAGCAGTGAATATAAGGGAGGCTACACCTTC
TRBJ2-7,18,TRBD1,TRBV5-1,-,CASSPRLLYGTGTYEQYF,TGCGCCAGCAGCCCTCGCTTACTCTACGGGACAGGGACCTACGAGCAGTACTTC
TRBJ2-1,15,TRBD1,TRBV18,-,CASSPRDRGSSEQFF,TGTGCCAGCTCACCACGGGACAGGGGGAGTAGTGAGCAGTTCTTC
TRBJ1-1,16,-,TRBV5-4,-,CASSPQGVQTLGEAFF,TGTGCCAGCAGCCCTCAAGGGGTGCAGACGCTGGGTGAAGCTTTCTTT
TRBJ2-7,15,TRBD2,TRBV19,once,CASSWGLARTYEQYF,TGTGCCAGTAGTTGGGGACTAGCGCGAACCTACGAGCAGTACTTC
TRBJ1-2,14,-,TRBV18,-,CASSPDRTNYGYTF,TGTGCCAGCTCACCAGACAGAACTAACTATGGCTACACCTTC
TRBJ2-5,14,-,TRBV5-4,-,CASSPGGGVETQYF,TGTGCCAGCAGCCCCGGTGGGGGAGTGGAGACCCAGTACTTC
TRBJ1-4,18,TRBD1,TRBV11-2,-,CASSSYLPGQGFGEKLFF,TGTGCCAGCAGCTCTTACTTACCGGGACAGGGATTCGGTGAAAAACTGTTTTTT
TRBJ2-7,16,-,TRBV25-1,-,CASSVTTGTRPYEQYF,TGTGCCAGCAGTGTAACGACCGGGACAAGACCCTACGAGCAGTACTTC
TRBJ2-2,15,TRBD1,TRBV5-1,-,CASSRRQGSTGELFF,TGCGCCAGCAGCCGTCGACAGGGGAGCACCGGGGAGCTGTTTTTT
TRBJ2-7,14,-,TRBV7-8,-,CASSLGVSGYEQYF,TGTGCCAGCAGCTTAGGGGTTTCAGGGTACGAGCAGTACTTC
TRBJ1-6,14,-,TRBV11-2,-,CASSLGGNNSPLHF,TGTGCCAGCAGCTTGGGAGGGAATAATTCACCCCTCCACTTT